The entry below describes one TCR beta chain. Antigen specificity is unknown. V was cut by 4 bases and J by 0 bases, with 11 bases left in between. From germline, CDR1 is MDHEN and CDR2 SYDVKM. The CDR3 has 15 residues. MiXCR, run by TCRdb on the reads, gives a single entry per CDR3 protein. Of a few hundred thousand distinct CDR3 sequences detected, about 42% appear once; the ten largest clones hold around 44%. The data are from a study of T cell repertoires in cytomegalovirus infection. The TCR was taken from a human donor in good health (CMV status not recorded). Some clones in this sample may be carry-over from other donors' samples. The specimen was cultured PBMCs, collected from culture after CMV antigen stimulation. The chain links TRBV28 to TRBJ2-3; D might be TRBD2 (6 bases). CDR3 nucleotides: TGTGCCAGCAGTTCCCGGGGGACTAGCACAGATACGCAGTATTTT. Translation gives CASSSRGTSTDTQYF. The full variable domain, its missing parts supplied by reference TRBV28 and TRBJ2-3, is DVKVTQSSRYLVKRTGEKVFLECVQDMDHENMFWYRQDPGLGLRLIYFSYDVKMKEKGDIPEGYSVSREKKERFSLILESASTNQTSMYLCASSSRGTSTDTQYFGPGTRLTVL.